This TCR beta chain was sequenced for a study of shared clonotypes between healthy human individuals. Naive CD8 isolation took CD45RO-negative cells positively selected for CCR7 and excluded terminally differentiated effector memory CD45RA+ cells. Nashville, Tennessee was home to all donors, each a Caucasian adult. Assay used: immunoSEQ multiplex PCR; TCRdb lists only in-frame clones, some missing. This table holds around 2.1 million clones, 90% to 95% found once. CDR1 is MDHEN, CDR2 SYDVKM, per germline. V was pared by 4 bases and J by 6 bases, with 8 bases between. The CDR3 has 12 amino acids. The receptor comes from a man between 18 and 35 years old in good health. Some clones in this sample may be carry-over from other donors' samples. The sequencing sample was made of naive CD8+ T cells from PBMCs. This rearrangement joins TRBV28 to TRBJ2-3, with D unclear. CDR3 amino acids: CASSWVMDTQYF. CDR3 coding DNA: TGTGCCAGCAGTTGGGTCATGGATACGCAGTATTTT. Based on the CDR3 plus reference TRBV28 and TRBJ2-3, the full variable domain is DVKVTQSSRYLVKRTGEKVFLECVQDMDHENMFWYRQDPGLGLRLIYFSYDVKMKEKGDIPEGYSVSREKKERFSLILESASTNQTSMYLCASSWVMDTQYFGPGTRLTVL.